The 32 T cell receptor beta chains given below trace back to one sample, sequenced in a study of blood T cell repertoires in COVID-19. Clones were sequenced by immunoSEQ multiplex PCR, and TCRdb holds only the in-frame ones, with some missing. The repertoire holds roughly 55,000 clones, with less than 90% as singletons. Material for sequencing was peripheral blood. The source of these receptors is a woman aged 60-70 years with acute or convalescent COVID-19.

J is TRBJ1-1 and V is TRBV5-5; perhaps TRBD1 as D (5 bases). The V gene's germline CDR1 is SGHKS and CDR2 YYEKEE (reference sequence). V dropped 4 bases and J dropped 4 bases, with 17 bases sitting between them. The CDR3 totals 15 residues. Here the CDR3 DNA reads TGTGCCAGCAGCCCTCGGACACCTTCCAGCACTGAAGCTTTCTTT. Encoded protein: CASSPRTPSSTEAFF.

The chain links TRBV9 to TRBJ2-1; TRBD2 matches 9 bases. Germline V CDR1 and CDR2: SGDLS, YYNGEE. Losses at the gene ends were 0 bases for V and 8 bases for J; bases not matched to a gene: 6. This CDR3 region has 15 residues. CDR3: CASSVGASGNDEQFF. DNA for the CDR3: TGTGCCAGCAGCGTAGGTGCTAGCGGGAATGATGAGCAGTTCTTC.

This rearrangement joins TRBV2 to TRBJ1-6, with TRBD1 matching 7 bases. V dropped 7 bases and J dropped 6; count of bases not matched to a gene: 12. This CDR3 is 16 amino acids long. The germline V gene encodes CDR1 SNHLY and CDR2 FYNNEI. The CDR3 DNA is TGTGCCAGCACCAAATTAGGGGGCCGATTTAATTCACCCCTCCACTTT. It yields the protein CASTKLGGRFNSPLHF.

The chain recombines TRBV5-4 with TRBJ2-3, with TRBD2 matching over 11 bases. Looked up from germline, CDR1 is SGHNT and CDR2 is YYREEE (reference sequence). The CDR3 extends over 16 amino acids. The V and J ends lost 3 bases and 0 bases, in that order; junction bases with no gene match: 3. The DNA of the CDR3 is TGTGCCAGCAGCTCGGGGACTAGCGGAAGCACAGATACGCAGTATTTT. Its translation: CASSSGTSGSTDTQYF.

The CDR3 protein is CASSRGGASGNTIYF. The CDR3 DNA reads as TGTGCCAGCAGTCGGGGGGGCGCATCTGGAAACACCATATATTTT. J is TRBJ1-3 and V is TRBV27; tentative D call: TRBD1 (6 bases). The ends were cut back, 5 bases at V and 1 base at J, with 12 bases in the middle. This CDR3 comprises 15 residues. Germline lookup yields CDR1 MNHEY and CDR2 SMNVEV (reference sequence).

In its sample, this clone was seen once. The chain employs TRBV11-1 and TRBJ1-1; 7 bases fit TRBD1. The CDR3 totals 15 residues. CDR1 is SGHAT and CDR2 is FQDESV in the germline V gene (reference sequence). With V trimmed by 3 bases and J by 10 bases, 14 bases remained unmatched. CDR3 nucleotide sequence: TGTGCCAGCAGCTTCCGACAGGGTGGAATTCTTGGAGCTTTCTTT. It yields the protein CASSFRQGGILGAFF. Using reference TRBV11-1 and TRBJ1-1 for the parts outside the CDR3, the full variable domain is EAEVAQSPRYKITEKSQAVAFWCDPISGHATLYWYRQILGQGPELLVQFQDESVVDDSQLPKDRFSAERLKGVDSTLKIQPAELGDSAMYLCASSFRQGGILGAFFGQGTRLTVV.

The V and J genes are TRBV6-5 and TRBJ2-1; D unresolved. Germline values: CDR1 MNHEY, CDR2 SVGAGI. Between the trimmed V and J ends, which lost 5 bases and 8 bases, there was a span of 19 bases. CDR3 length equals 15 residues. The CDR3 is CASSPPRLARYEQFF. For the CDR3, the DNA is TGTGCCAGCAGTCCCCCTAGGCTGGCTAGGTATGAGCAGTTCTTC.

The chain is built from TRBV6-6 and TRBJ2-5; D remains ambiguous. This CDR3 contains 13 residues. Trimming shortened V by 6 bases and J by 4 bases, and 12 bases separated the two germline ends. CDR1 MNHNY and CDR2 SVGAGI come from the germline V gene (reference sequence). This chain's CDR3 is CASSRLEPETQYF. Written as DNA, the CDR3 is TGTGCCAGCAGCCGCCTAGAGCCAGAGACCCAGTACTTC.

The gene calls are TRBV15 and TRBJ1-4; D unclear. The CDR3 is 16 residues long. Trimming cost V 2 bases and J 8 bases, with 18 bases left between them. Looked up from germline, CDR1 is LNHNV and CDR2 is YYDKDF (reference sequence). CDR3 protein: CATSRPTGSLQEKLFF. Written as DNA, the CDR3 is TGTGCCACCAGCAGACCGACCGGGTCTCTGCAGGAAAAACTGTTTTTT.

The chain carries TRBV5-4 and TRBJ1-2, with D perhaps TRBD1 (5 bases). Germline V gene sequence: CDR1 SGHNT, CDR2 YYREEE (reference sequence). This CDR3 comprises 13 residues. Trimming took 4 bases from V and 6 from J, leaving 13 bases between them. CDR3 sequence (DNA): TGTGCCAGCAGCACCGACAGAAACAATGGCTACACCTTC. As protein: CASSTDRNNGYTF. The whole variable domain, filled in from reference TRBV5-4 and TRBJ1-2, reads ETGVTQSPTHLIKTRGQQVTLRCSSQSGHNTVSWYQQALGQGPQFIFQYYREEENGRGNFPPRFSGLQFPNYSSELNVNALELDDSALYLCASSTDRNNGYTFGSGTRLTVV.

The chain is built from TRBV29-1 and TRBJ1-5; D gene ambiguous. Germline-derived CDR1 and CDR2 are SQVTM and ANQGSEA. Trimming left V 4 bases short and J 11 bases short, with 18 bases between. CDR3 length: 13 residues. CDR3 DNA: TGCAGCGTTGCGCCAGACACGGGGAGGGCCCAGCATTTT. This translates into CSVAPDTGRAQHF.

The chain joins TRBV19 to TRBJ1-5, with D tentatively TRBD1 (6 bases). The CDR3 is 18 residues long. V dropped 10 bases and J dropped 1 base, with 26 bases sitting between them. Germline CDR1 is LNHDA and CDR2 is SQIVND (reference sequence). CDR3 DNA: TGTGCCACGACAGGTGGGTCGGATGGGGCAATGAGCAATCAGCCCCAGCATTTT. It encodes CATTGGSDGAMSNQPQHF. Together with reference TRBV19 and TRBJ1-5, the CDR3 gives the full variable domain: DGGITQSPKYLFRKEGQNVTLSCEQNLNHDAMYWYRQDPGQGLRLIYYSQIVNDFQKGDIAEGYSVSREKKESFPLTVTSAQKNPTAFYLCATTGGSDGAMSNQPQHFGDGTRLSIL.

The V call is TRBV30, the J call TRBJ2-5; 9 bases match TRBD2. Trimming at V came to 3 bases and at J to 4 bases, leaving 9 bases not matched to a gene. The CDR3 loop spans 15 amino acids. Germline assignment: CDR1 GTSNPN and CDR2 SVGIG (reference sequence). Here the CDR3 reads CAWRRAGGLRETQYF. The CDR3 DNA follows: TGTGCCTGGAGGAGGGCGGGAGGGCTCCGAGAGACCCAGTACTTC.

V usage is TRBV19 and J usage is TRBJ2-1; 9 bases are shared with TRBD2. From germline, CDR1 is LNHDA and CDR2 SQIVND (reference sequence). This CDR3 has 16 residues. Trimming at V came to 7 bases and at J to 0 bases, leaving 7 bases not matched to a gene. CDR3 residues: CASTPLAGPSYNEQFF. The CDR3 DNA reads as TGTGCCAGTACCCCCCTAGCGGGGCCCTCCTACAATGAGCAGTTCTTC. The full variable domain, rest sourced from reference TRBV19 and TRBJ2-1, is DGGITQSPKYLFRKEGQNVTLSCEQNLNHDAMYWYRQDPGQGLRLIYYSQIVNDFQKGDIAEGYSVSREKKESFPLTVTSAQKNPTAFYLCASTPLAGPSYNEQFFGPGTRLTVL.

This rearrangement joins TRBV18 to TRBJ1-4; possible D gene TRBD1, 6 bases. The V gene's germline CDR1 is KGHSH and CDR2 LQKENI. The V end was cut by 3 bases, the J end by 8 bases, with 28 bases between. This CDR3 comprises 19 residues. The chain's CDR3 is CASSPGTPLERGGGEKLFF. CDR3 sequence (DNA): TGTGCCAGCTCACCCGGGACACCTCTAGAAAGGGGCGGAGGCGAAAAACTGTTTTTT.

The chain joins TRBV12-3 or TRBV12-4 to TRBJ2-1; D possibly corresponds to TRBD1 (6 bases). The V and J ends lost 1 base and 8 bases respectively, with 9 bases between them. The CDR3 covers 13 residues. The DNA of the CDR3 is TGTGCCAGCAGTTTAGACAGGGCCGATGAGCAGTTCTTC. It yields the protein CASSLDRADEQFF.

The rearrangement links TRBV19 to TRBJ1-3, with D perhaps matching TRBD1 (6 bases). The CDR3 is made up of 14 amino acids. Germline V gene sequence: CDR1 LNHDA, CDR2 SQIVND (reference sequence). V lost 5 bases to trimming and J lost 2 bases, with 10 bases between them. CDR3 sequence reads: CASSPRTAGNTIYF. In DNA form, the CDR3 reads TGTGCCAGTAGTCCCCGGACAGCTGGAAACACCATATATTTT.

This clone was counted a single time. The V call is TRBV11-3, the J call TRBJ2-7, with 10 positions matching TRBD1. The J segment lost 1 base and the V segment lost 3 bases, leaving 9 bases of the junction unmatched. Germline CDR1 reads SGHNT; CDR2 reads YENEEA. The length of the CDR3 is 17 residues. The CDR3 region is CASSLGFPGQGSYEQYF. CDR3 nucleotide sequence: TGTGCCAGCAGCTTGGGTTTCCCGGGACAGGGGTCCTACGAGCAGTACTTC.

The V call is TRBV5-5, the J call TRBJ1-6, with 7 bases lining up with TRBD1. V shed 5 bases and J 6 bases; nucleotides not matched to a gene: 2. The CDR3 loop spans 13 amino acids. CDR1 is SGHKS and CDR2 is YYEKEE in the germline V gene (reference sequence). CDR3 DNA: TGTGCCAGCAGTGGGACAGTTAATTCACCCCTCCACTTT. It encodes CASSGTVNSPLHF.

The chain carries TRBV7-2 and TRBJ2-3, with TRBD2 identical over 9 bases. This CDR3 contains 16 residues. V lost 0 bases, J lost 6 bases, and 7 bases stayed unmatched. Germline lookup yields CDR1 SGHTA and CDR2 FQGNSA. The CDR3 DNA reads TGTGCCAGCAGCTTAGCTAGCGGGGGCCTCGCCGATACGCAGTATTTT. It codes for CASSLASGGLADTQYF.

This clone has only one observation. The chain links TRBV5-4 to TRBJ2-3; the match to TRBD2 covers 11 bases. The junction had 9 bases not matched to a gene; V was cut back by 4 bases and J by 2 bases. Germline loops: CDR1 SGHNT, CDR2 YYREEE (reference sequence). CDR3 length equals 17 residues. CDR3 bases: TGTGCCAGCAGCGCCGACCTACTAGCGGGAGTCACAGATACGCAGTATTTT. It translates to CASSADLLAGVTDTQYF.

This chain joins TRBV5-1 and TRBJ2-7; 7 bases agree with TRBD2. V shed 0 bases, J shed 3 bases, and the junction held 3 bases outside the gene matches. This CDR3 comprises 14 residues. CDR1 is SGHRS, CDR2 YFSETQ, per germline. The CDR3: CASSLGGRNYEQYF. DNA of the CDR3: TGCGCCAGCAGCTTGGGCGGGAGAAACTACGAGCAGTACTTC.

This chain links TRBV27 with TRBJ2-7; D ambiguous. CDR1 and CDR2 (germline): MNHEY, SMNVEV (reference sequence). V was pared by 5 bases and J by 2 bases, with 13 bases between. The CDR3 sequence is 14 residues long. In DNA, the CDR3 is TGTGCCAGCAGTACAATCGCAGAACCCTACGAGCAGTACTTC. It translates to CASSTIAEPYEQYF.

The rearrangement links TRBV3-1 (or the pseudogene TRBV3-2) to TRBJ2-2; 8 bases align to TRBD1. Per germline, CDR1 LGHDT and CDR2 YNNKEL (reference sequence). The CDR3 length is 15 residues. With 3 bases clipped from V and 1 base from J, the junction kept 1 base outside the gene matches. CDR3 bases: TGTGCCAGCAGCCAGACAGGGGTGAACACCGGGGAGCTGTTTTTT. Translated, it gives CASSQTGVNTGELFF.

V gene TRBV28 combines with J gene TRBJ1-2; no firm D call. V lost 6 bases and J 2 bases, leaving 13 bases between the germline ends. The CDR3 totals 14 residues. From germline, CDR1 is MDHEN and CDR2 SYDVKM. The CDR3 loop is CASRRETRNYGYTF. CDR3 nucleotide sequence: TGTGCCAGCAGACGAGAGACACGGAACTATGGCTACACCTTC.

The chain combines TRBV27 with TRBJ2-7, with D perhaps matching TRBD1 (5 bases). The CDR3 spans 16 residues. Germline lookup yields CDR1 MNHEY and CDR2 SMNVEV (reference sequence). The V end lost 3 bases, the J end lost 7 bases, and 22 bases lay between the germline ends. DNA of the CDR3: TGTGCCAGCAGTTTTTATCTCAGGGTAGGAGTGGGAGAGCAGTACTTC. Its translation is CASSFYLRVGVGEQYF.

The chain is built from TRBV19 and TRBJ1-1; D is unclear. CDR3 length: 14 residues. CDR1 and CDR2 from the germline V gene are LNHDA and SQIVND (reference sequence). V was pared by 4 bases and J by 1 base, with 10 bases between. The CDR3 reads CASSRKAANTEAFF. The CDR3 bases are TGTGCCAGTAGTAGGAAGGCGGCGAACACTGAAGCTTTCTTT.

V is TRBV6-6 and J is TRBJ1-1; weak D call: TRBD1 (6 bases). The germline V and J ends were trimmed by 5 bases and 6 bases, with 16 bases remaining between them. Germline CDR1 MNHNY, CDR2 SVGAGI (reference sequence). There are 14 residues in the CDR3. CDR3 sequence: CASSPSGVVAEAFF. CDR3 coding DNA: TGTGCCAGCAGTCCTTCAGGGGTTGTGGCTGAAGCTTTCTTT.

The gene calls are TRBV12-3 or TRBV12-4 and TRBJ2-5; possibly TRBD2 for D (5 bases). The V end lost 3 bases, the J end lost 7 bases, and 12 bases lay between the germline ends. The CDR3 is 13 residues long. CDR3 DNA: TGTGCCAGCAGTTTTCGGGAACTTAGGACCCAGTACTTC. Protein: CASSFRELRTQYF.

The chain carries TRBV6-1 and TRBJ2-1; D is unresolved. The germline V gene has CDR1 MNHNS and CDR2 SASEGT. V shed 1 base and J shed 6 bases, with 13 bases lying between them. There are 15 residues in the CDR3. CDR3 nucleotides: TGTGCCAGCAGTGAAGGAGATCTGACTGTCAATGAGCAGTTCTTC. This translates into CASSEGDLTVNEQFF.

The chain employs TRBV12-3 or TRBV12-4 and TRBJ2-1, with D unresolved. The CDR3 is 11 amino acids. Trimming removed 10 bases from V and 4 bases from J, with 8 bases in between. The CDR3 region has the DNA TGTGCCATCACCGGTTACAATGAGCAGTTCTTC. Its translation: CAITGYNEQFF.

This chain links TRBV4-2 with TRBJ2-5, with D unclear. This CDR3 is built from 14 residues. Germline CDR1 and CDR2: LGHNA and YNFKEQ. The V end was cut by 0 bases, the J end by 2 bases, with 7 bases between. The CDR3 protein is CASSQEVAQETQYF. Written as DNA, the CDR3 is TGTGCCAGCAGCCAAGAGGTAGCACAAGAGACCCAGTACTTC.